Included here is one T cell receptor (beta chain) sequence, with context. Its antigen is undetermined. CDR1 and CDR2 (germline): SGHAT, FQNNGV. Trimming pared 1 base from V and 7 bases from J, leaving 14 bases between. This CDR3 spans 15 amino acids. The source of the sample is a study of CD8+ T cells in alopecia areata. Once RNA had been extracted, it was reverse transcribed into cDNA to act as the sequencing template. This table comes from immunoSEQ multiplex PCR, and its TCRdb copy is limited to in-frame clones, with some not included. The repertoire includes roughly 120,000 clones, 53% of them detected once, and about 0.5% sits in the top ten. The study, taken as a whole, reports: Tofacitinib produced a significant decrease in scalp clonality and in expanded CD8+ clones among the top 100. On tofacitinib, scalp and blood still held many of the expanded lesional clones.

Treatment: oral pan-JAK inhibitor, 5-10 mg twice daily. Researchers took lesional scalp punch biopsies and peripheral blood from people who were alopecia areata patients. J is TRBJ2-1 and V is TRBV11-2; D perhaps matches TRBD2 (5 bases). The sample in question was CD4+ T cells sorted from blood, obtained at week 4, from a patient treated with tofacitinib. The sequence came from a human donor with alopecia areata. DNA of the CDR3: TGTGCCAGCAGCTTAGTTCGGCGGGCCGGAAATGAGCAGTTCTTC. It translates to CASSLVRRAGNEQFF.